The clone carrying this TCR beta chain turned up a few times. As yet, its antigen is unknown. The data stem from a study of human T cells and chemical hapten exposure. Looking at the study overall: All through the approximately 25-week study, the scalp of each patient received diphenylcyclopropenone doses weekly. DPC 0.01% went on the upper back by patch test, with reading at 6 days.

Study results and limitations: The study found that DPC sensitization did not change TCRs above 1 in 1000 frequency.

TCRdb ran MiXCR on the RACE reads and lists one entry per CDR3 protein. The table lists around 180,000 distinct CDR3 sequences, under 35% of them singletons, with about 2.7% in the top ten. Time point given: pre-sensitization, week 0. Treatment: therapeutic diphenylcyclopropenone sensitization with weekly scalp DPC. This sample comprised whole blood, obtained in connection with sensitization to the hapten diphenylcyclopropenone (DPC). This TCR was recovered from a woman in her twenties or thirties with alopecia areata. Some clones in this sample may be carry-over from other donors' samples.

CDR3 coding DNA: TGTGCCAGCAGTTTACGGGGGAACACAGATACGCAGTATTTT. Encoded protein: CASSLRGNTDTQYF. The gene calls are TRBV28 and TRBJ2-3; D might be TRBD2 (6 bases). Trimming took off 2 bases at V and 2 bases at J, with 8 bases between the two ends. Germline V gene data show CDR1 as MDHEN and CDR2 as SYDVKM. The CDR3 length is 14 residues.